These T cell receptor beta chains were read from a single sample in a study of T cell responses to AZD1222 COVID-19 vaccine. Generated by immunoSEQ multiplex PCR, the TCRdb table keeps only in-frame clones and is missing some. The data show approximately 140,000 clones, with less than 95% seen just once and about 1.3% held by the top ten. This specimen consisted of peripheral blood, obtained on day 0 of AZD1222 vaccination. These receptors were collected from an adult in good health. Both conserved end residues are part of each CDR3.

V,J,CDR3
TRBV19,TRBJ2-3,CASSRTGIPDTQYF
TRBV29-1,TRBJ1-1,CSVARGNTEAFF
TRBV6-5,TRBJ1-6,CASSSRDNSPLHF
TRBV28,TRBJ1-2,CASRGDSFYGYTF
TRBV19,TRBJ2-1,CASSHLGSEQFF
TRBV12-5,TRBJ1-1,CASGSFFTEAFF
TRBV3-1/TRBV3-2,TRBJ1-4,CASSRSSTNEKLFF
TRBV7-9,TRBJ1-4,CASSIGTGFNEKLFF
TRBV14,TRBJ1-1,CASSPRFRLAEAFF
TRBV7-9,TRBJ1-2,CASSGGGLYGYTF
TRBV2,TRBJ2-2,CASSEDSSANTGELFF
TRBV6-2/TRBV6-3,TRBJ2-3,CASSSTSGRATDTQYF
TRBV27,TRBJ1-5,CASSRGGNQPQHF
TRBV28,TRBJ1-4,CASRQPSNEKLFF
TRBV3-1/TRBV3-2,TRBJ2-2,CASSPGQTNTGELFF
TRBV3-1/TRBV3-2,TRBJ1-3,CASSQEDTGNTIYF
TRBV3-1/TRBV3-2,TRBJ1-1,CASSLELTTEAFF
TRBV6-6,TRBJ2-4,CASSYSRVYNIQYF
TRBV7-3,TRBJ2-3,CASSPRPGTGAQYF
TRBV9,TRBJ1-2,CASSVGSVQGYGYTF
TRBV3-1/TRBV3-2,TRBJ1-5,CASSLGNQPQHF
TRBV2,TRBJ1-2,CASPSAANYGYTF
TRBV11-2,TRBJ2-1,CASSLDGLAFYNEQFF
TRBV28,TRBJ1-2,CASRGGTGPNYGYTF
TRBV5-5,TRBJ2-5,CASSWGLAGGLVETQYF
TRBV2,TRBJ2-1,CASREGMDEQFF
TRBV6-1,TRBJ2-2,CASSELRGGNTGELFF
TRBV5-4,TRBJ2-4,CASTSGGGNIQYF
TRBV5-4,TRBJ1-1,CASSHWDRRNTEAFF
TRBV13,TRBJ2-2,CASTSTVSSGELFF
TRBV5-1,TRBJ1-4,CASSLAAANEKLFF
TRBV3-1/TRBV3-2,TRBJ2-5,CASSQGASGAQETQYF
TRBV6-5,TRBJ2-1,CASTEGQGGNEQFF
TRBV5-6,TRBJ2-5,CASSLHETQYF
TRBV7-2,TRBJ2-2,CASSLSATSGVANTGELFF